This T cell receptor beta chain derives from a study of response to subunit inactivated influenza vaccine. Study-level points and caveats: New T cells are recruited in small numbers by each seasonal influenza vaccination, according to the authors' suggestion.

This clonotype was found a few times. The antigen remains undetermined. Germline CDR1 and CDR2: MDHEN and SYDVKM. The CDR3 contains 14 residues. Trimming removed 3 bases from V and 6 bases from J, with 15 bases in between. One entry per CDR3 protein, called by TCRdb with MiXCR from the RT-PCR reads. The data show hundreds of thousands of distinct CDR3 sequences, around 22% seen once. This TCR derives from a man between 50 and 69 years old who received an inactivated influenza vaccine. This specimen was PBMCs from blood, taken approximately 22 months after vaccination. V usage is TRBV28 and J usage is TRBJ2-7; TRBD2 is a possible D gene (5 bases). CDR3 protein: CASSFPLLGGEQYF. The DNA for the CDR3 is TGTGCCAGCAGTTTCCCATTACTAGGCGGCGAGCAGTACTTC.